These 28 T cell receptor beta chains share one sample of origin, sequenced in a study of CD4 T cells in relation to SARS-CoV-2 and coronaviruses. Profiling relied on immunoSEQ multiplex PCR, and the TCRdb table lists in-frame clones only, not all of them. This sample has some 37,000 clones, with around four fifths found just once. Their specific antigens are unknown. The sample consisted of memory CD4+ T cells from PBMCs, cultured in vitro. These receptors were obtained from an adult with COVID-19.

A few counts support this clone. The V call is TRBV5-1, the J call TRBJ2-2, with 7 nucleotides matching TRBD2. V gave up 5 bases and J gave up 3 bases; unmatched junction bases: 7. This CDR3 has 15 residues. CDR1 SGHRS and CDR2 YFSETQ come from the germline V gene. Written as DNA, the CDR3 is TGCGCCAGCAGGTGGGCAGGGAGGGACACCGGGGAGCTGTTTTTT. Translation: CASRWAGRDTGELFF.

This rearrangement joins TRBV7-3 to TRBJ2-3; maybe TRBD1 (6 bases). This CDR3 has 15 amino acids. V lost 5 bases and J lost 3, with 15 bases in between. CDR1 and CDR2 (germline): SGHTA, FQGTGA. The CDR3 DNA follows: TGTGCCAGCAGCCCCACAGGGATCAGAACAGATACGCAGTATTTT. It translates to CASSPTGIRTDTQYF. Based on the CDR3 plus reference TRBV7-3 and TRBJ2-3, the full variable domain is GAGVSQTPSNKVTEKGKYVELRCDPISGHTALYWYRQSLGQGPEFLIYFQGTGAADDSGLPNDRFFAVRPEGSVSTLKIQRTERGDSAVYLCASSPTGIRTDTQYFGPGTRLTVL.

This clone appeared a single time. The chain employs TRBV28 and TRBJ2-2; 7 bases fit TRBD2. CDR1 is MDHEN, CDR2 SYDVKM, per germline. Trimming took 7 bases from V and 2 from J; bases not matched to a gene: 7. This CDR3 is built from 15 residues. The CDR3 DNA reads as TGTGCCAGCACCCTGGGGGGGGTCAACACCGGGGAGCTGTTTTTT. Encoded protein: CASTLGGVNTGELFF.

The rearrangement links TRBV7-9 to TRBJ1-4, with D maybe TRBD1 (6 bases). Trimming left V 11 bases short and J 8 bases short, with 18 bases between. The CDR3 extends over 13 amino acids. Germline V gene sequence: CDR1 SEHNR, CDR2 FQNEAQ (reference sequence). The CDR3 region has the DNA TGTGCCTCAGTCCCCCAGGGGAAGGAAAAACTGTTTTTT. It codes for CASVPQGKEKLFF. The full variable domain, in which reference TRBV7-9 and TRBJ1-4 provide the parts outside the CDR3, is DTGVSQNPRHKITKRGQNVTFRCDPISEHNRLYWYRQTLGQGPEFLTYFQNEAQLEKSRLLSDRFSAERPKGSFSTLEIQRTEQGDSAMYLCASVPQGKEKLFFGSGTQLSVL.

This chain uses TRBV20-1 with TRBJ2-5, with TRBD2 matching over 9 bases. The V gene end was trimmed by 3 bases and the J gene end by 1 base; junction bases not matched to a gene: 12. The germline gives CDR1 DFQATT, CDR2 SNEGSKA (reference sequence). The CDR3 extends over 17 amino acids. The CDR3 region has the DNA TGCAGTGCTAGTCCCCATTTGGTAGCGGGAGCCCAAGAGACCCAGTACTTC. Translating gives CSASPHLVAGAQETQYF.

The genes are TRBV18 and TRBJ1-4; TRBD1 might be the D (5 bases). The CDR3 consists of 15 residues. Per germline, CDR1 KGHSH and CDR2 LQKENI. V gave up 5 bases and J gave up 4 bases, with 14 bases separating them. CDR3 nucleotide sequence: TGTGCCAGCTCATCAAACACGGGGCTTAATGAAAAACTGTTTTTT. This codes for CASSSNTGLNEKLFF.

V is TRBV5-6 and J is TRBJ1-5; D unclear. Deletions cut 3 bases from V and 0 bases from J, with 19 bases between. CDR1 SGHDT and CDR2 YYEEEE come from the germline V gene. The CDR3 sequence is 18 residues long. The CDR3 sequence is CASSSHSRFYDSNQPQHF. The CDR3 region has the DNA TGTGCCAGCAGCTCCCACTCGCGATTTTATGATAGCAATCAGCCCCAGCATTTT.

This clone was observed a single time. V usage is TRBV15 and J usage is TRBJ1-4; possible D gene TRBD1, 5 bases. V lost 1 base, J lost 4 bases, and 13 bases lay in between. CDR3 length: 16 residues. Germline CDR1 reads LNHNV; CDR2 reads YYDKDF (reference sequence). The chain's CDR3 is CATSRGPGRGNEKLFF. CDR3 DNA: TGTGCCACCAGCAGAGGCCCAGGGAGGGGTAATGAAAAACTGTTTTTT.

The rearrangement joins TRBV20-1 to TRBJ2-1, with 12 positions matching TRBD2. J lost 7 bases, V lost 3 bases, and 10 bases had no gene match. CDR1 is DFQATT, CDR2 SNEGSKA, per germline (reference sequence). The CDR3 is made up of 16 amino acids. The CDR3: CSASPLTSGSGNEQFF. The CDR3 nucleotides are TGCAGTGCTAGTCCACTGACTAGCGGGAGCGGGAATGAGCAGTTCTTC.

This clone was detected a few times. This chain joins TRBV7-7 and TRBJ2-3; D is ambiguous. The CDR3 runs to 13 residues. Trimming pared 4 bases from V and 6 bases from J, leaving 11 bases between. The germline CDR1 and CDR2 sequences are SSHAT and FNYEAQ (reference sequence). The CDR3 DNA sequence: TGTGCCAGCAGCTCCAATCTAAGGGATACGCAGTATTTT. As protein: CASSSNLRDTQYF.

CDR3 amino acids: CASTRDINEQYF. In nucleotides, the CDR3 is TGTGCCAGCACCAGGGACATTAACGAGCAGTACTTC. V is TRBV2 and J is TRBJ2-7; D possibly corresponds to TRBD1 (6 bases). Trimming took 7 bases from V and 5 from J, leaving 12 bases between them. Per germline, CDR1 SNHLY and CDR2 FYNNEI. CDR3 length: 12 residues.

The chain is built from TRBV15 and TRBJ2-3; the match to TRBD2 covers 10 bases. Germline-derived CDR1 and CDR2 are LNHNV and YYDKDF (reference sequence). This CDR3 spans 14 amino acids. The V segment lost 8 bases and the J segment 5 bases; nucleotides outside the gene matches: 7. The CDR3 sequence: CATGERLAGDTQYF. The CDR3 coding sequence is TGTGCCACCGGCGAGAGACTAGCGGGAGATACGCAGTATTTT.

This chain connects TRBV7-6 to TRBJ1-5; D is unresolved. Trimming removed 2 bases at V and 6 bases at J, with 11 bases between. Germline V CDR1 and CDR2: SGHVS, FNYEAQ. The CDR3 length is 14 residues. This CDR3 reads CASSLKKAGQPQHF. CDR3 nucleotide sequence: TGTGCCAGCAGCTTAAAGAAGGCCGGTCAGCCCCAGCATTTT.

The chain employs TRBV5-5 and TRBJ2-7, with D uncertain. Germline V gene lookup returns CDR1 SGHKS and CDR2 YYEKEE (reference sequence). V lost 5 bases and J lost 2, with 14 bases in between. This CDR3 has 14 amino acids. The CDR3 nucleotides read TGTGCCAGCAGACGTCAGTTCAAAGCCTACGAGCAGTACTTC. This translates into CASRRQFKAYEQYF.

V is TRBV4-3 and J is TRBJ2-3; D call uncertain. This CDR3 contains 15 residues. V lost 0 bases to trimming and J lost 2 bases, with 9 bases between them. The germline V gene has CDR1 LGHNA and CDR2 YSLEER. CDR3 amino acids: CASSQDWLHTDTQYF. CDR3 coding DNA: TGCGCCAGCAGCCAAGATTGGCTACACACAGATACGCAGTATTTT.

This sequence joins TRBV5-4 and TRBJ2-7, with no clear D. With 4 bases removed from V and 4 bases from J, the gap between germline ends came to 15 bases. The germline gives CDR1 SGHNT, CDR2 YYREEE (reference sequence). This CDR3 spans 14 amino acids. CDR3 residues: CASSPTQTSYEQYF. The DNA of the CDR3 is TGTGCCAGCAGCCCCACCCAGACTTCTTACGAGCAGTACTTC.

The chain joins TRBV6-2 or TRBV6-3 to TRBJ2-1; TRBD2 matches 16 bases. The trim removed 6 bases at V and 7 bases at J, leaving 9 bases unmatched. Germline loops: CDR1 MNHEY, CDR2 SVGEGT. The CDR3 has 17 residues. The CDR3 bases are TGTGCCAGCAGCCCGGGACTAGCGGGAGGGCCAGATAATGAGCAGTTCTTC. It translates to CASSPGLAGGPDNEQFF.

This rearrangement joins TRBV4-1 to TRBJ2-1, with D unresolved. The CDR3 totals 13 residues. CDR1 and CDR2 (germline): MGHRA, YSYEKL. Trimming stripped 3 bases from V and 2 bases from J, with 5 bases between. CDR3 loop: CASSQDPYNEQFF. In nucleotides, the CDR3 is TGCGCCAGCAGCCAGGATCCCTACAATGAGCAGTTCTTC.

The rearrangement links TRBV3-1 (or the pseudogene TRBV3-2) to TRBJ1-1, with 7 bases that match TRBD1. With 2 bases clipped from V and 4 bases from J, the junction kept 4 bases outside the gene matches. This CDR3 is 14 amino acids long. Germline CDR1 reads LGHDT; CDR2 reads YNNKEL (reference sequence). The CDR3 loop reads CASSQSGGGTEAFF. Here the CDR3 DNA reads TGTGCCAGCAGCCAATCAGGGGGAGGCACTGAAGCTTTCTTT.

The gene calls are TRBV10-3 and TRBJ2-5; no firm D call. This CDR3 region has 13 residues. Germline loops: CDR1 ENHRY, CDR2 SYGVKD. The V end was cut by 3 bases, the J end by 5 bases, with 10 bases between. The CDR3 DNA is TGTGCCATCAGTGAAAAGCTCCAGGAGACCCAGTACTTC. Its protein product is CAISEKLQETQYF.

The CDR3 sequence is CARSRGDSGNTIYF. The CDR3 DNA is TGTGCCAGGTCGAGGGGGGACTCTGGAAACACCATATATTTT. The chain combines TRBV2 with TRBJ1-3; D is perhaps TRBD1 (6 bases). CDR3 size: 14 residues. Trimming shortened V by 9 bases and J by 0 bases, and 12 bases separated the two germline ends. Per germline, CDR1 SNHLY and CDR2 FYNNEI.

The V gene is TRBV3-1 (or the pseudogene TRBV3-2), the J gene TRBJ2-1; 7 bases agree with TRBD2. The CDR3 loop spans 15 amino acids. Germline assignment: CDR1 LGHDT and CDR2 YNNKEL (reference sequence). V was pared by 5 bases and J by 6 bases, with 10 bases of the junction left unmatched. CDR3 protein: CASSRGTTGSNEQFF. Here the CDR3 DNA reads TGTGCCAGCAGCAGAGGGACTACCGGTAGCAATGAGCAGTTCTTC.

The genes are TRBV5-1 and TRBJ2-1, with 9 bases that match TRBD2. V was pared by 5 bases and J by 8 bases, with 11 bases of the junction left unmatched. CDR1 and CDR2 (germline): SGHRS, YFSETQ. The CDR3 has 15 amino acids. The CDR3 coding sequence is TGCGCCAGCAGTAGCCTAGCGGGACCCATCCATGAGCAGTTCTTC. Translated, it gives CASSSLAGPIHEQFF.

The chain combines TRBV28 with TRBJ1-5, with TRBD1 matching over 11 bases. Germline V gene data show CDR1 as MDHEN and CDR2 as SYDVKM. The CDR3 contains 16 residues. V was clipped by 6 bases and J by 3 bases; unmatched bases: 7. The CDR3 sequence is CASRSDRGPLNQPQHF. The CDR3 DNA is TGTGCCAGCAGGTCGGACAGGGGGCCGCTCAATCAGCCCCAGCATTTT.

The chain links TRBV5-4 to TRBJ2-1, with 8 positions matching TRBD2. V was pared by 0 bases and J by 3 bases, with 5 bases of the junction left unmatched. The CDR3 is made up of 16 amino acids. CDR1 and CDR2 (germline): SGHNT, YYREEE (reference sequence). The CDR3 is CASSLGGTRGYNEQFF. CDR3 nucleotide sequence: TGTGCCAGCAGCTTGGGTGGGACTAGAGGCTACAATGAGCAGTTCTTC.

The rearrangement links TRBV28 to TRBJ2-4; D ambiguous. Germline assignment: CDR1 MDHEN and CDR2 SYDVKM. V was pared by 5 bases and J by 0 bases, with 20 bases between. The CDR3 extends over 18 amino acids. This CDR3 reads CASSPSLTHLIAKNIQYF. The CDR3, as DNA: TGTGCCAGCAGTCCCTCCCTAACGCACCTGATAGCCAAAAACATTCAGTACTTC. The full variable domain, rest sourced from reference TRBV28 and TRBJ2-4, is DVKVTQSSRYLVKRTGEKVFLECVQDMDHENMFWYRQDPGLGLRLIYFSYDVKMKEKGDIPEGYSVSREKKERFSLILESASTNQTSMYLCASSPSLTHLIAKNIQYFGAGTRLSVL.

CDR3 nucleotide sequence: TGTGCCAGCAGTTTTTTCCGGGAGTTTGGTGGTACGCAGTATTTT. It is translated as CASSFFREFGGTQYF. The chain carries TRBV28 and TRBJ2-3, with D perhaps TRBD2 (6 bases). Germline CDR1 and CDR2: MDHEN and SYDVKM. Trimming left V 3 bases short and J 8 bases short, with 18 bases between. CDR3 size: 15 residues.

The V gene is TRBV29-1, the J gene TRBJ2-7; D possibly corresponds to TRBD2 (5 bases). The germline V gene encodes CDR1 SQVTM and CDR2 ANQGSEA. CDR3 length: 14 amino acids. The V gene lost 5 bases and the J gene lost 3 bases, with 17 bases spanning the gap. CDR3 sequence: CSVLMVGVFYEQYF. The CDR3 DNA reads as TGCAGCGTTCTTATGGTGGGAGTGTTCTACGAGCAGTACTTC.